This T cell receptor (beta chain) was sequenced in a study of cytomegalovirus exposure and HLA in healthy donors (TCRdb year 2017). With regard to the full study: According to an earlier analysis of a few hundred of the donors, roughly 180 million T cells yielded 90 million to 130 million unique TCR beta sequences and about 300 Gb of sequence data. Around 320 gigabases of sequencing data and approximately 93 million unique TCR sequences were included in an early release covering roughly 600 HLA-typed donors. Of the 398 genotyped donors, approximately 83% fell in the genetic ancestry cluster associated with self-reported Caucasian donors. The study aimed to test whether cataloging public T cell receptors could reveal signatures of past pathogen exposure. Using immunosequencing, the study profiled T cell repertoires from 666 subjects and related those repertoires to cytomegalovirus serostatus. A separate validation cohort of about 110 different subjects was used in addition to the roughly 700-subject first cohort. The study combined high-throughput TCR immunosequencing, statistical association of individual TCRs with disease status, and machine learning to predict cytomegalovirus infection status. In a later analysis, previously published TCR beta repertoires from some 640 donors were re-analyzed and high-resolution HLA genotyping was added so that TCR occurrence patterns could be studied. The later analysis used no new phenotypic data to find candidate immune exposures, relying instead on TCR beta sequences and their occurrence across donors. To decide whether each TCR beta V gene segment behaved as functional or pseudogenic, an earlier analysis of some 600 of the donors relied on high-throughput TCR beta sequencing. Donor age, sex, ethnicity and CMV serostatus were compiled alongside the repertoire data. Genome-wide SNP genotypes for about 65% of the 666 donors were used in a later genetic analysis, which treated that subset as a discovery cohort. All discovery cohort repertoires had been generated using a single sequencing platform. Class I and class II HLA loci were covered by the typing at four-digit resolution. Typing coverage differed by locus: A, B, C, DRB1 and DQB1 were typed in about 620-630 donors, DQA1 in 500 to 550, DPA1 in roughly 590, and DPB1 in 400 to 490. Because of strong linkage in the cohort, a handful of DR-DQ haplotypes were treated as single units for association and clustering. On average, roughly 240,000 unique TCR beta nucleotide sequences were sequenced per donor among about 400 genotyped donors of the cohort, with about 19% of those sequences being non-productive.

In total, approximately 700 healthy bone marrow donors made up the cohort. At the time of sampling, all cohort members were nominally healthy, though unrecorded immune exposures were likely present. The donor was CMV seronegative and was included in the group of several hundred seronegative cohort members. Each donor provided a peripheral blood sample, and peripheral blood mononuclear cells were used for TCR beta sequencing. The Qiagen DNeasy Blood Extraction Kit was used to extract genomic DNA from the blood cell samples. Notes on this clone: The antigen it recognizes is unknown. No quality values exist for individual bases; no much larger clone is one base distant.

V is cut by 0 bases and J by 5 bases, and the space between the germline ends is 11 bases. Looking up the germline V gene (reference sequence) yields CDR1 WNHNN and CDR2 SYGVQD. Taken from cysteine to phenylalanine, the CDR3 has 15 residues. Kept here is only the CDR3 DNA, which spans 45 bases and is read in frame from base 1. Receptor libraries were prepared by the immunoSEQ multiplex PCR assay. The multiplex PCR relied on a mix of 60 forward primers for TCR Vbeta segments and 13 reverse primers for TCR Jbeta segments. The CDR3 region of rearranged TCR beta genes was amplified from genomic DNA by a multiplex PCR assay. The amplified TCR beta libraries were sequenced on the Illumina HiSeq System as 87-base-pair reads. The study's processing was this. Across the roughly 640 repertoires, a later analysis counted some 80 million unique TCR beta chains, roughly 11 million of which were shared by at least two donors. To remove PCR and sequencing errors, raw reads were error-corrected and collapsed into unique sequences using a nearest-neighbor algorithm that merged closely related sequences. To assign V, D and J gene segments, CDR3 sequences were aligned to IMGT reference sequences. For a sequence to be retained, a match of at least six nucleotides to both a V gene segment and a J gene segment was required. Rearrangements were classified as productive when the CDR3 lacked stop codons and remained in frame with V and J, and all other rearrangements were classified as non-productive. Following IMGT convention, CDR3 was defined as the stretch from the second conserved V-encoded cysteine up to the conserved J-encoded phenylalanine. In an earlier analysis of roughly 610 of the donors, sequences lacking an unambiguous match to a single V gene segment were excluded. An earlier analysis of 550 to 650 of the donors classified V segments as functional when productive rearrangements were above 56.7% and as segregating when the standard deviation between donors was above 5%. To diagnose cytomegalovirus status from the catalog of TCR beta chain sequences, a statistical classification framework was built. A later analysis assigned V and J genes by comparing TCR nucleotide sequences with IMGT/GENE-DB human TR gene sequences. The TCRdist pipeline was used in a later analysis to assign CDR3 sequences and most-parsimonious VDJ recombination scenarios. In a later analysis, each TCR beta chain was defined by its CDR3 amino acid sequence together with its V-gene family, and reads lacking a unique V-gene family were excluded. In a later analysis, 450 to 600 highly shared, low-generation-probability nucleotide sequences were removed to address suspected cross-contamination and a sequencing artifact. In a later analysis, a clonal expansion index was calculated for each public chain from normalized within-repertoire ranks of inferred template counts. In a later analysis, generation probabilities were computed with a VDJ recombination model fitted to out-of-frame rearrangements, and the resulting probabilities were checked against IGoR. A later analysis scored TCR-TCR, TCR-HLA and TCR-CMV co-occurrence with hypergeometric tests, applying a repertoire-size bias correction to TCR pairs. A later analysis estimated false discovery rates by permuting HLA or CMV assignments 20 times. In a later analysis, co-occurring TCRs were grouped using DBSCAN, with TCRdist sequence similarity added in when clustering inside HLA-allele-positive subsets. Repertoires with fewer than 30,000 or more than 120,000 public chains, plus five repertoires with anomalous nucleotide sharing, were excluded from co-occurrence clustering. TCRdb mirrors the immuneACCESS table, restricted to in-frame sequences. Some clones are absent from its copies; in checked studies, under half trace to an unresolved V gene, and the reason for the others is unknown. D and trimming were read from the DNA, whereas the V and J calls and clone size are those reported in that table. The sample yields 50,000 to 65,000 clones; roughly 73% were counted once. The top ten constitute about 3% of the sample.

Study-wide findings and limitations: In a later analysis, the rate of TCR association differed among HLA loci, with DRB1 alleles having the most associated TCRs and HLA-C alleles having the fewest. Some IMGT-functional V segments, including TRBV6-2 and TRBV6-3, could not be told apart with the 87-base-pair reads, so those segments were excluded. It was suggested by the authors that the approach could potentially be generalized to other disease states and immunological phenotypes. Several of the top co-occurrence clusters appeared to be linked to parvovirus B19, influenza, CMV and Epstein-Barr virus, according to a later analysis. HLA typing was unavailable for some donors at each locus, so association tests used only the typed subset. Roughly uniform sequencing depth across donors was assumed in presence/absence analyses, although this assumption may not hold. A later analysis found that HLA-associated TCR beta chains were more clonally expanded and had lower generation probabilities than equally common non-associated chains. Correlated functional status among segregating V segments might reflect linkage disequilibrium, but an unknown experimental factor could not be ruled out. This cohort had only TCR beta chains sequenced, and the lack of alpha or paired-chain data limited which features could be detected. Because counts were too low, roughly 18 rarely observed V segments, including chromosome 9 orphons, were left out of the earlier analysis of some 600 of the donors. Assigning TCR associations to individual alleles was difficult when HLA alleles, especially DR and DQ, strongly co-occurred. Three of the identified cytomegalovirus-associated TCR beta chains were confirmed in vitro to be specific for cytomegalovirus antigens. Most TCR sequences were seen in very few donors, while some public TCRs were found in many individuals. A further reported finding was that TCR beta sequences accurately predicted the HLA-A and HLA-B alleles for most subjects in the first cohort. An earlier analysis of several hundred of the donors showed that most TCR beta V segments appeared in productive rearrangements either about 87% or about 30% of the time, which broadly matched IMGT annotations. A later genetic analysis reported fewer N-insertions in productive TCRs among donors in an Asian-associated ancestry cluster than the approximately 700-donor mean. Immune exposure information for the cohort was limited to CMV serostatus. In a later genetic analysis, a missense DCLRE1C variant was associated with V-gene and J-gene trimming of TCR beta chains, and the association was replicated in an independent cohort. At a false discovery rate of 0.05, a later analysis linked 16,000 or so TCR beta sequences to specific HLA alleles. The classifier was reported to diagnose cytomegalovirus status with high specificity and sensitivity in both the original and validation cohorts. A cluster of highly shared sequence variants was judged likely to represent a technical artifact of the sequencing pipeline. In a later analysis, most CMV-associated TCR beta chains were found to appear HLA-restricted, with HLA associations seemingly driven largely by CMV exposure. A total of 150 to 200 TCR beta chains were listed by the study as associated with cytomegalovirus.

The rearranged chain carries TRBV10-1 and TRBJ2-1; the D gene lacks a confident call. This TCR came from a young man in good health and CMV-seronegative. Sequenced sample: PBMCs. The bases read TGCGCCAGCAGTGAGTCGAGAGCTACGCACAATGAGCAGTTCTTC. This sequence encodes CASSESRATHNEQFF.